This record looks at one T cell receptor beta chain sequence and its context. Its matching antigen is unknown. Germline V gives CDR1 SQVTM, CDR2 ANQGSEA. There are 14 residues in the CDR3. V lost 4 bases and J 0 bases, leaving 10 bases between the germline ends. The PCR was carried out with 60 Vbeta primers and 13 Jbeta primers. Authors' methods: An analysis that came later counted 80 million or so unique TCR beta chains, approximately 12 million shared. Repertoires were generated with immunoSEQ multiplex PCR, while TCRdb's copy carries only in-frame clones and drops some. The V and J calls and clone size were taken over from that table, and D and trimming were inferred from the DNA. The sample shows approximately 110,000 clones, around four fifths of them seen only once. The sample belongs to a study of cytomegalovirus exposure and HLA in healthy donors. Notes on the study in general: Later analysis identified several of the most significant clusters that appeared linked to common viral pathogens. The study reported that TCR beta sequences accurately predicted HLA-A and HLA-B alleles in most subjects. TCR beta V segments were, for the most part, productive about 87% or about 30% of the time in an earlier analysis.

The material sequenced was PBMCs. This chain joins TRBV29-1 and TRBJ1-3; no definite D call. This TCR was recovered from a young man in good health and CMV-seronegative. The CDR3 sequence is CSVVGRLSGNTIYF. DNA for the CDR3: TGCAGCGTTGTAGGTAGACTCTCTGGAAACACCATATATTTT.